One sample yielded the 12 T cell receptor beta chains listed below, sequenced in a study of shared clonotypes between healthy human individuals. This table comes from immunoSEQ multiplex PCR, and its TCRdb copy is limited to in-frame clones, with some not included. The table includes millions of clones, roughly 94% detected once. CD8 cells regarded as naive lacked CD45RO, were positively chosen for CCR7, and omitted terminally differentiated effector memory CD45RA+ cells. Material: naive CD8+ T cells sorted from blood. These receptors all come from a man in his late teens or twenties in good health.

This CDR3 reads CASRGGWNTEAFF. The CDR3 DNA is TGTGCCAGCAGAGGGGGTTGGAACACTGAAGCTTTCTTT. The chain has TRBV6-5 and TRBJ1-1; a weak D match, TRBD1 (6 bases). Germline assignment: CDR1 MNHEY and CDR2 SVGAGI. The CDR3 is 13 amino acids. V shed 6 bases and J shed 1 base, with 9 bases lying between them.

This clone was seen at least ten times. V usage is TRBV7-9 and J usage is TRBJ1-2; TRBD1 matches 10 bases. Per the germline V gene, CDR1 is SEHNR and CDR2 is FQNEAQ (reference sequence). The CDR3 extends over 15 amino acids. V shed 3 bases, J shed 5 bases, and the junction held 6 bases outside the gene matches. CDR3 amino acids: CASSLTGGGQYGYTF. In nucleotides, the CDR3 is TGTGCCAGCAGCTTGACAGGGGGCGGCCAGTATGGCTACACCTTC.

The chain joins TRBV4-3 to TRBJ2-1; 8 nucleotides agree with TRBD2. V trimming: 3 bases; J trimming: 0 bases; junction bases outside the gene matches: 4. From germline, CDR1 is LGHNA and CDR2 YSLEER. The CDR3 has 16 amino acids. CDR3 coding DNA: TGCGCCAGCAGCCAGTATAGCGGGACCTCCTACAATGAGCAGTTCTTC. Translation: CASSQYSGTSYNEQFF.

Only one count was recorded for this clone. The genes are TRBV11-2 and TRBJ1-1; D is perhaps TRBD1 (5 bases). Germline CDR1 SGHAT, CDR2 FQNNGV. The ends were cut back, 3 bases at V and 4 bases at J, with 12 bases in the middle. The CDR3 has 14 residues. The CDR3 nucleotides read TGTGCCAGCAGCTTCGATGGGGGGAGCACTGAAGCTTTCTTT. It is translated as CASSFDGGSTEAFF.

The V call is TRBV19, the J call TRBJ1-2, with a weak D call TRBD1 (5 bases). V shed 3 bases and J shed 7 bases, with 9 bases lying between them. CDR1 LNHDA and CDR2 SQIVND come from the germline V gene (reference sequence). The CDR3 loop spans 12 amino acids. The CDR3 DNA reads TGTGCCAGTAGTATGGGGGGAATTGGCTACACCTTC. The encoded protein is CASSMGGIGYTF.

This chain links TRBV5-4 with TRBJ1-2; 8 nucleotides align to TRBD1. The CDR3 has 12 residues. Germline loops: CDR1 SGHNT, CDR2 YYREEE (reference sequence). V shed 4 bases and J 7 bases; nucleotides not matched to a gene: 3. CDR3 in amino acids: CASSLDRAGYTF. DNA of the CDR3: TGTGCCAGCAGCCTGGACAGGGCTGGCTACACCTTC.

V gene TRBV7-9 combines with J gene TRBJ2-2; D remains ambiguous. CDR3 length: 14 residues. The germline gives CDR1 SEHNR, CDR2 FQNEAQ (reference sequence). Trimming pared 3 bases from V and 4 bases from J, leaving 9 bases between. This CDR3 is CASSFPFTTGELFF. CDR3 DNA: TGTGCCAGCAGCTTCCCCTTTACCACCGGGGAGCTGTTTTTT. The full variable domain, in which reference TRBV7-9 and TRBJ2-2 provide the parts outside the CDR3, is DTGVSQNPRHKITKRGQNVTFRCDPISEHNRLYWYRQTLGQGPEFLTYFQNEAQLEKSRLLSDRFSAERPKGSFSTLEIQRTEQGDSAMYLCASSFPFTTGELFFGEGSRLTVL.

The chain links TRBV6-5 to TRBJ1-2; tentative D call: TRBD1 (6 bases). CDR3 length equals 15 residues. Germline lookup yields CDR1 MNHEY and CDR2 SVGAGI. The V gene lost 4 bases and the J gene lost 4 bases, with 16 bases spanning the gap. CDR3 in amino acids: CASSWGQGTVYGYTF. The CDR3 DNA reads TGTGCCAGCAGTTGGGGGCAGGGAACCGTCTATGGCTACACCTTC.

This chain joins TRBV2 and TRBJ2-3; D not certain. CDR3 length: 13 amino acids. CDR1 and CDR2 (germline): SNHLY, FYNNEI. Trimming took off 5 bases at V and 4 bases at J, with 10 bases between the two ends. This CDR3 is CASSRLVADTQYF. Here the CDR3 DNA reads TGTGCCAGCAGTAGGTTGGTCGCAGATACGCAGTATTTT.

This clone was seen once. The V gene is TRBV7-9, the J gene TRBJ2-7; 11 bases agree with TRBD1. The J segment lost 3 bases and the V segment lost 5 bases, leaving 9 bases of the junction unmatched. Germline V gene lookup returns CDR1 SEHNR and CDR2 FQNEAQ (reference sequence). The CDR3 has 16 residues. The CDR3 here is CASSRLPGQGDYEQYF. Here the CDR3 DNA reads TGTGCCAGCAGCCGCTTGCCGGGACAGGGGGACTACGAGCAGTACTTC.

This chain connects TRBV7-2 to TRBJ2-3, with D tentatively TRBD1 (6 bases). There are 16 residues in the CDR3. Trimming removed 3 bases at V and 1 base at J, with 14 bases between. The germline V gene encodes CDR1 SGHTA and CDR2 FQGNSA. The CDR3 sequence: CASSLGHLLGTDTQYF. The CDR3 nucleotides read TGTGCCAGCAGCTTGGGACACCTTTTGGGCACAGATACGCAGTATTTT.

This clone appeared a few times. Other DNA sequences in this sample translate to the same CDR3. The V and J genes are TRBV11-2 and TRBJ2-7; D remains ambiguous. V dropped 8 bases and J dropped 3 bases, with 14 bases sitting between them. Per germline, CDR1 SGHAT and CDR2 FQNNGV. This CDR3 region has 13 residues. CDR3 bases: TGTGCCAGCGCCGCCGGGCCGAGCTACGAGCAGTACTTC. Its protein product is CASAAGPSYEQYF.